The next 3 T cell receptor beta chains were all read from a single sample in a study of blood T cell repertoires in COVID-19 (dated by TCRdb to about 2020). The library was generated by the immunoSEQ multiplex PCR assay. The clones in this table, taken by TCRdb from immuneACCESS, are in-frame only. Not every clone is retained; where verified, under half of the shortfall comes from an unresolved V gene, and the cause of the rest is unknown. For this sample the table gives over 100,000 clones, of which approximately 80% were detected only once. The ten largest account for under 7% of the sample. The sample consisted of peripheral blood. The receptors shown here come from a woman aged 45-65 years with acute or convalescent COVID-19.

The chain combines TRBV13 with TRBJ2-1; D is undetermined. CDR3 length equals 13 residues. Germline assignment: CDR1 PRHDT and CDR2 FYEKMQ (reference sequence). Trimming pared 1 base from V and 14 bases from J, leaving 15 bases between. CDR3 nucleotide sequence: TGTGCCAGCAGCTTAGAACGAAACGGAGACGAGTTCTTC. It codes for CASSLERNGDEFF.

CDR3 nucleotides: TGTGCCAGCAGTGATCAAGGACATTGGGGGCCCCAGCATTTT. This sequence encodes CASSDQGHWGPQHF. The rearrangement uses TRBV2 and TRBJ1-5; D might be TRBD1 (5 bases). The CDR3 totals 14 residues. Germline V gene lookup returns CDR1 SNHLY and CDR2 FYNNEI. The V end was cut by 3 bases, the J end by 9 bases, with 15 bases between. The full variable domain, rest sourced from reference TRBV2 and TRBJ1-5, is EPEVTQTPSHQVTQMGQEVILRCVPISNHLYFYWYRQILGQKVEFLVSFYNNEISEKSEIFDDQFSVERPDGSNFTLKIRSTKLEDSAMYFCASSDQGHWGPQHFGDGTRLSIL.

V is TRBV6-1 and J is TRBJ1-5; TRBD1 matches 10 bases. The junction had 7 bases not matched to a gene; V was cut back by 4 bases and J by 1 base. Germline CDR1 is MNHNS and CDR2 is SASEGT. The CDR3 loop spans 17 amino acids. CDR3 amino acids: CASSAWDRGGSNQPQHF. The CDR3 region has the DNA TGTGCCAGCAGTGCCTGGGACAGGGGAGGCAGCAATCAGCCCCAGCATTTT.